Listed here are 24 T cell receptor beta chains from one sample, sequenced in a study of spatial heterogeneity in lung cancer. TCRdb independently ran MiXCR on the 5' RACE reads; one entry per CDR3 protein. This sample has around 11,000 distinct CDR3 sequences, with around 6% found just once. Time point noted: sample taken at primary tumor resection. The sample was PBMCs, taken at surgery. These TCRs come from a male donor with early-stage non-small cell lung cancer.

The table lists this clonotype with many counts. CDR3 DNA sequence: TGTGCCAGCAGTTGGGACATCCGCTCCTACAATGAGCAGTTCTTC. Protein sequence: CASSWDIRSYNEQFF. V and J are TRBV27 and TRBJ2-1; D possibly corresponds to TRBD1 (6 bases). V gave up 4 bases and J gave up 0 bases, with 10 bases separating them. Germline V CDR1 and CDR2: MNHEY, SMNVEV (reference sequence). The CDR3 has 15 residues.

This clonotype was counted at least ten times. The DNA of the CDR3 is TGTGCCAGTAGTTTACAGGGGGAATATGGCTACACCTTC. Amino acids: CASSLQGEYGYTF. The chain recombines TRBV19 with TRBJ1-2; 8 bases line up with TRBD1. The CDR3 runs to 13 residues. Germline-derived CDR1 and CDR2 are LNHDA and SQIVND (reference sequence). Germline trimming cut 5 bases from V and 5 bases from J; bases unmatched to any gene: 4.

There are many counts of this clonotype. Here the CDR3 DNA reads TGCAGCGCCCGTTCGCAGCCATCCTTGAACGAGCAGTACTTC. It encodes CSARSQPSLNEQYF. The chain combines TRBV29-1 with TRBJ2-7; D gene uncertain. Germline lookup yields CDR1 SQVTM and CDR2 ANQGSEA. Trimming removed 7 bases from V and 5 bases from J, with 21 bases in between. The CDR3 length is 14 residues.

This clonotype has a count of ten or more. The rearrangement links TRBV5-1 to TRBJ2-7, with 16 positions matching TRBD2. CDR1 is SGHRS and CDR2 is YFSETQ in the germline V gene. CDR3 length equals 18 residues. J gave up 2 bases and V 0 bases, and 5 bases lay outside the gene matches. The CDR3 spells CASSLGGLAGGPTYEQYF. CDR3 nucleotide sequence: TGCGCCAGCAGCTTGGGGGGACTAGCGGGAGGGCCGACCTACGAGCAGTACTTC.

This clonotype is termed medium-sized. This rearrangement joins TRBV28 to TRBJ2-7, with 9 bases fitting TRBD1. The CDR3 extends over 15 amino acids. J was trimmed by 2 bases and V by 4 bases; bases with no gene match: 6. Germline V lookup: CDR1 MDHEN, CDR2 SYDVKM. CDR3 protein: CASSSGTGQTYEQYF. The CDR3 DNA sequence: TGTGCCAGCAGTTCCGGGACAGGGCAGACCTACGAGCAGTACTTC.

This clonotype is medium-sized within its sample. The chain couples TRBV7-2 to TRBJ2-2; a weak D match, TRBD1 (6 bases). From germline, CDR1 is SGHTA and CDR2 FQGNSA. The CDR3 runs 15 residues. V was shortened by 1 base and J by 5 bases, with 11 bases between the two germline ends. The CDR3 region has the DNA TGTGCCAGCAGCTTAGATCAGGGGCGGACCGGGGAGCTGTTTTTT. Translation gives CASSLDQGRTGELFF.

This clonotype was detected many times. This rearrangement joins TRBV20-1 to TRBJ2-1; 11 bases are a match to TRBD2. Germline V gene sequence: CDR1 DFQATT, CDR2 SNEGSKA (reference sequence). V was pared by 1 base and J by 0 bases, with 8 bases of the junction left unmatched. CDR3 length: 18 amino acids. In DNA, the CDR3 is TGCAGTGCTAGAGGCGCTAGCGGGGGGCCCCTCTCCTACAATGAGCAGTTCTTC. It yields the protein CSARGASGGPLSYNEQFF.

This clonotype is medium-sized within its sample. The chain is built from TRBV27 and TRBJ1-1; D might be TRBD1 (5 bases). CDR3 size: 15 residues. CDR1 and CDR2 (germline): MNHEY, SMNVEV (reference sequence). The germline V and J ends were trimmed by 1 base and 1 base, with 10 bases remaining between them. The CDR3 DNA reads as TGTGCCAGCAGTTTATTCGGGACTGCGAACACTGAAGCTTTCTTT. It is translated as CASSLFGTANTEAFF.

This clonotype was found many times. The chain recombines TRBV4-1 with TRBJ2-1; no definite D call. The V gene's germline CDR1 is MGHRA and CDR2 YSYEKL. The V end was cut by 0 bases, the J end by 5 bases, with 5 bases between. CDR3 length: 13 amino acids. CDR3 loop: CASSQEENNEQFF. CDR3 sequence (DNA): TGCGCCAGCAGCCAAGAGGAGAACAATGAGCAGTTCTTC.

This clonotype was seen ten or more times. This chain connects TRBV27 to TRBJ2-7, with D tentatively TRBD1 (6 bases). Germline-derived CDR1 and CDR2 are MNHEY and SMNVEV (reference sequence). The CDR3 consists of 16 residues. V dropped 4 bases and J dropped 6 bases, with 22 bases sitting between them. The CDR3: CASSSPRTATYGEQYF. For the CDR3, the DNA is TGTGCCAGCAGTTCCCCCCGGACAGCTACCTACGGCGAGCAGTACTTC.

This clonotype was seen ten or more times. The chain combines TRBV14 with TRBJ2-7; D gene uncertain. Trimming cost V 5 bases and J 7 bases, with 9 bases left between them. The germline V gene has CDR1 SGHDN and CDR2 FVKESK. CDR3 length: 11 residues. CDR3 loop: CASSYQQEQYF. Here the CDR3 DNA reads TGTGCCAGCAGCTACCAGCAAGAGCAGTACTTC.

The chain is built from TRBV3-1 and TRBJ1-1, with D unclear. The CDR3 loop spans 14 amino acids. The ends were cut back, 0 bases at V and 5 bases at J, with 10 bases in the middle. Germline CDR1 and CDR2: LGHDT and YNNKEL (reference sequence). Written as DNA, the CDR3 is TGTGCCAGCAGCCAAGAGCATGGTAGAACTGAAGCTTTCTTT. Its translation is CASSQEHGRTEAFF.

This clonotype was seen only a few times. The V and J genes are TRBV20-1 and TRBJ2-7, with unresolved D. Trimming pared 0 bases from V and 9 bases from J, leaving 12 bases between. The CDR3 has 12 amino acids. The germline V gene encodes CDR1 DFQATT and CDR2 SNEGSKA (reference sequence). The CDR3 spells CSARDPGSVQYF. The DNA of the CDR3 is TGCAGTGCTAGAGATCCAGGTTCTGTGCAGTACTTC.

Ten or more counts support this clonotype. This chain joins TRBV20-1 and TRBJ2-1; 13 positions agree with TRBD2. Germline loops: CDR1 DFQATT, CDR2 SNEGSKA (reference sequence). The CDR3 runs 15 residues. The V and J ends lost 8 bases and 7 bases, in that order; junction bases with no gene match: 11. CDR3 residues: CSSALAGGLRNEQFF. For the CDR3, the DNA is TGCAGTTCAGCACTAGCGGGAGGGCTGCGGAATGAGCAGTTCTTC.

Within the sample, this clonotype is medium-sized. V gene TRBV5-1 combines with J gene TRBJ2-3; D is unclear. V dropped 0 bases and J dropped 2 bases, with 4 bases sitting between them. Germline V lookup: CDR1 SGHRS, CDR2 YFSETQ. The CDR3 has 13 amino acids. The CDR3 loop reads CASSLGDTDTQYF. CDR3 coding DNA: TGCGCCAGCAGCTTGGGTGACACAGATACGCAGTATTTT.

By share of the sample, this clonotype is medium-sized (0.01 to 0.1%). CDR3 in amino acids: CAYVGGTDTQYF. The CDR3 bases are TGTGCCTACGTGGGGGGCACAGATACGCAGTATTTT. The gene calls are TRBV7-9 and TRBJ2-3; D possibly uses TRBD1 or TRBD2 (5 bases each). Germline-derived CDR1 and CDR2 are SEHNR and FQNEAQ (reference sequence). Trimming cost V 11 bases and J 1 base, with 10 bases left between them. The CDR3 sequence is 12 residues long.

This chain connects TRBV3-1 to TRBJ2-7, with no clear D. The V gene lost 0 bases and the J gene lost 4 bases, with 4 bases spanning the gap. Germline CDR1 and CDR2: LGHDT and YNNKEL (reference sequence). CDR3 length: 12 residues. CDR3 sequence (DNA): TGTGCCAGCAGCCAAGAACAGTACGAGCAGTACTTC. Translated, it gives CASSQEQYEQYF.

The rearrangement links TRBV2 to TRBJ1-1; D is ambiguous. Per germline, CDR1 SNHLY and CDR2 FYNNEI. The length of the CDR3 is 14 residues. V was cut by 2 bases and J by 4 bases, with 11 bases left in between. The DNA for the CDR3 is TGTGCCAGCAGTGAACTACGGACGAGCACTGAAGCTTTCTTT. Translation gives CASSELRTSTEAFF. Complete variable domain (other parts from reference TRBV2 and TRBJ1-1): EPEVTQTPSHQVTQMGQEVILRCVPISNHLYFYWYRQILGQKVEFLVSFYNNEISEKSEIFDDQFSVERPDGSNFTLKIRSTKLEDSAMYFCASSELRTSTEAFFGQGTRLTVV.

Comment on this clonotype: A much larger clone sits a single nucleotide away, making a read error possible. DNA for the CDR3: TGTGCCTGGAGTGTGGAGACCCAGTACTTC. Protein sequence: CAWSVETQYF. The V and J genes are TRBV30 and TRBJ2-5; unclear D gene. CDR3 length: 10 residues. The germline gives CDR1 GTSNPN, CDR2 SVGIG (reference sequence). V lost 0 bases, J lost 5 bases, and 1 base lay in between.

This clonotype came up many times. The chain carries TRBV12-3 or TRBV12-4 and TRBJ1-1; D ambiguous. CDR3 size: 13 residues. V was clipped by 3 bases and J by 6 bases, with 11 bases between them. The CDR3 loop is CASSFAPSAEAFF. CDR3 coding DNA: TGTGCCAGCAGTTTTGCCCCTAGTGCTGAAGCTTTCTTT.

About this clonotype itself: This sequence may be a read error, since a much larger clone differs from it by one base. In this CDR3 the conserved last residue, phenylalanine or tryptophan, is missing, so a read error is likely. The V gene is TRBV25-1, the J gene TRBJ2-5; TRBD1 matches 7 bases. V lost 6 bases and J lost 5; bases outside the gene matches: 12. This CDR3 is built from 15 residues. In germline, CDR1 is MGHDK, CDR2 SYGVNS. In nucleotides, the CDR3 is TGTGCCAGCAGCCCACTGACAGGGCAGGTGGAGACCCAGTACTCC. Residues: CASSPLTGQVETQYS.

This clonotype is medium-sized by share. The chain recombines TRBV7-3 with TRBJ2-3; D might be TRBD2 (5 bases). The CDR3 sequence is 12 residues long. The V end was cut by 4 bases, the J end by 11 bases, with 13 bases between. CDR1 is SGHTA and CDR2 is FQGTGA in the germline V gene. The CDR3 DNA follows: TGTGCCAGCAGCTCCGGGATCGGGATGCAGTATTTT. It translates to CASSSGIGMQYF.

This clonotype was detected ten times or more. This rearrangement joins TRBV3-1 to TRBJ2-5; D is undetermined. CDR1 and CDR2 (germline): LGHDT, YNNKEL (reference sequence). V shed 4 bases and J shed 5 bases, with 8 bases lying between them. CDR3 length: 12 residues. In DNA, the CDR3 is TGTGCCAGCAGCCCCCTGGGGGAGACCCAGTACTTC. This encodes CASSPLGETQYF.

This sequence joins TRBV7-8 and TRBJ2-2; 7 positions agree with TRBD2. CDR3 length equals 16 residues. From germline, CDR1 is SGHVS and CDR2 FQNEAQ. The trim removed 5 bases at V and 5 bases at J, leaving 11 bases unmatched. The CDR3 region is CASSQTAGSRTGELFF. The DNA for the CDR3 is TGTGCCAGCAGCCAGACAGCGGGGAGTCGAACCGGGGAGCTGTTTTTT.